These 6 T cell receptor beta chains were sequenced from one sample in a study of T cell responses to AZD1222 COVID-19 vaccine. Only in-frame clones appear in the TCRdb table, and some are missing; sequencing was by immunoSEQ multiplex PCR. The sample has roughly 140,000 clones, about 91% seen once. The specimen comprised peripheral blood, sampled on day 0 of AZD1222 vaccination. These receptors all stem from an adult in good health.

The chain links TRBV7-3 to TRBJ1-1; the D is unclear. V dropped 1 base and J dropped 6 bases, with 9 bases sitting between them. Germline-derived CDR1 and CDR2 are SGHTA and FQGTGA. The CDR3 is 13 amino acids. The CDR3 reads CASSLIWEAEAFF. Here the CDR3 DNA reads TGTGCCAGCAGCTTAATCTGGGAGGCTGAAGCTTTCTTT.

The V gene is TRBV5-1, the J gene TRBJ1-2; weak D call: TRBD1 (6 bases). The germline CDR1 and CDR2 sequences are SGHRS and YFSETQ. The CDR3 is 13 residues long. Trimming took off 5 bases at V and 6 bases at J, with 14 bases between the two ends. CDR3: CASSPGTLDGYTF. The CDR3 DNA reads TGCGCCAGCAGTCCCGGGACACTGGATGGCTACACCTTC.

The rearrangement joins TRBV5-4 to TRBJ1-4; 9 nucleotides match TRBD1. Germline V lookup: CDR1 SGHNT, CDR2 YYREEE (reference sequence). The CDR3 spans 15 residues. V lost 4 bases to trimming and J lost 7 bases; unmatched junction nucleotides: 8. CDR3 in amino acids: CASSPSRDRAEKLFF. DNA for the CDR3: TGTGCCAGCAGCCCGAGCCGGGACAGGGCTGAAAAACTGTTTTTT.

V gene TRBV7-3 combines with J gene TRBJ1-1; no clear D gene. The V and J ends lost 0 bases and 1 base respectively, with 9 bases between them. CDR1 SGHTA and CDR2 FQGTGA come from the germline V gene. The CDR3 extends over 15 amino acids. As DNA, the CDR3 is TGTGCCAGCAGCTTAACTCTGGCGGAGAACACTGAAGCTTTCTTT. It yields the protein CASSLTLAENTEAFF.

The chain is built from TRBV5-4 and TRBJ1-2; possible D gene TRBD1, 5 bases. Per germline, CDR1 SGHNT and CDR2 YYREEE (reference sequence). The V and J ends lost 4 bases and 4 bases respectively, with 14 bases between them. The CDR3 runs to 14 residues. CDR3 bases: TGTGCCAGCAGCGGGGGAAACAGTTTCTATGGCTACACCTTC. Protein product: CASSGGNSFYGYTF.

The genes are TRBV25-1 and TRBJ1-4, with 7 bases lining up with TRBD1. The germline V gene has CDR1 MGHDK and CDR2 SYGVNS. The CDR3 extends over 15 amino acids. V lost 4 bases, J lost 8 bases, and 10 bases stayed unmatched. This chain's CDR3 is CASSGTTGLAEKLFF. The CDR3 coding sequence is TGTGCCAGCAGTGGAACGACAGGGCTTGCCGAAAAACTGTTTTTT.